The sequence of this TCR beta chain was determined in a study of Ad26.COV2.S vaccination and SARS-CoV-2 variants. The study, taken as a whole, reports: Placebo recipients trailed vaccine recipients in spike-specific TCR breadth.

As concerns this clone: Its antigen is not known.

Produced via immunoSEQ multiplex PCR; TCRdb's table is partial and in-frame only. The sample contains about 680,000 clones, 89% of which appear only once. As to treatment: some 20 received Ad26.COV2.S at low or high dose, single or two shots; roughly 5 received placebo; per-sample allocation not given. Following the first vaccine or placebo injection, samples were taken on day 63. Sequencing used peripheral blood, obtained in a trial of Ad26.COV2.S vaccine versus placebo. The clonotype comes from a person aged 18 to 65 who received the Ad26.COV2.S COVID-19 vaccine or a placebo.

CDR3 DNA: TGCGCCAGCAGTCGGACTAGCGGGGGGGTGTTTGTCACAGATACGCAGTATTTT. This translates into CASSRTSGGVFVTDTQYF. The genes are TRBV5-1 and TRBJ2-3; 15 bases line up with TRBD2. The CDR3 runs 18 residues. Germline-derived CDR1 and CDR2 are SGHRS and YFSETQ. V gave up 5 bases and J gave up 2 bases; unmatched junction bases: 9.